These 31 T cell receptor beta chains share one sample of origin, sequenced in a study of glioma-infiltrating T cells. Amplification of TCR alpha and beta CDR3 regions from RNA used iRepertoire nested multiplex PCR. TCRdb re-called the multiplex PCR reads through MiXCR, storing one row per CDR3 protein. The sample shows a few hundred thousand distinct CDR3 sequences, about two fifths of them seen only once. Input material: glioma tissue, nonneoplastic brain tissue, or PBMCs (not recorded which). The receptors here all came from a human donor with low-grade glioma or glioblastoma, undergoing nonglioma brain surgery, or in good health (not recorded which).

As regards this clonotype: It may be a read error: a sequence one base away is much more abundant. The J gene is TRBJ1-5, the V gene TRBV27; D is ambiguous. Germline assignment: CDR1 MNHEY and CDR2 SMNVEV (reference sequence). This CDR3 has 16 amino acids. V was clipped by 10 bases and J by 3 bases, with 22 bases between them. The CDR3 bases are TGTGCCACCAGCCCTATATTTGGGCGAAACAATCAGCCCCAGCATTTT. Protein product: CATSPIFGRNNQPQHF.

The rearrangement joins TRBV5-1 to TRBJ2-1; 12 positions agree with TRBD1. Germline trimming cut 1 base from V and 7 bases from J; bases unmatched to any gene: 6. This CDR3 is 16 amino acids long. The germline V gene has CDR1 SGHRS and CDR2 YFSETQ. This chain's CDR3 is CASSLTGTGGWNEQFF. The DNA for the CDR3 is TGCGCCAGCAGCTTGACCGGGACAGGGGGCTGGAATGAGCAGTTCTTC.

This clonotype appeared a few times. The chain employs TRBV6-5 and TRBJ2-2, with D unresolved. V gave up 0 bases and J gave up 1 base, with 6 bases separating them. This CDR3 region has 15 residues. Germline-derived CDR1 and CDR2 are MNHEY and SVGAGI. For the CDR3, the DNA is TGTGCCAGCAGTTACTCGAAAGGGAACACCGGGGAGCTGTTTTTT. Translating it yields CASSYSKGNTGELFF.

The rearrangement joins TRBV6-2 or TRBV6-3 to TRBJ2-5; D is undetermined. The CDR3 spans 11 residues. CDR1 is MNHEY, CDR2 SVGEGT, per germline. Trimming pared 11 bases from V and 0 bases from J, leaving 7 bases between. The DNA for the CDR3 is TGTGCCGTGGGGTACCAAGAGACCCAGTACTTC. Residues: CAVGYQETQYF.

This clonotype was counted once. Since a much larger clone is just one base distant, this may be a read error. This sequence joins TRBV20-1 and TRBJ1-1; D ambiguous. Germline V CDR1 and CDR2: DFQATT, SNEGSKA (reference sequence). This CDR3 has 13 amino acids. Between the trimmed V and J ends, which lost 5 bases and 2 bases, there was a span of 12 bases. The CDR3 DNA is TGCAGTGCTGGTTTTCCAACCAACACTGAAGCTTTCTTT. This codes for CSAGFPTNTEAFF.

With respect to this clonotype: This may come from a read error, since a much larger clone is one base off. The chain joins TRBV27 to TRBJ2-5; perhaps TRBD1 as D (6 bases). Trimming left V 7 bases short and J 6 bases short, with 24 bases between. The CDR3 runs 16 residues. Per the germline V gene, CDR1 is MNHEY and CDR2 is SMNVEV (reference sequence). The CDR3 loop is CASNLPRTALQKTQYF. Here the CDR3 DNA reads TGTGCCAGCAATTTGCCGAGGACAGCACTTCAAAAGACCCAGTACTTC.

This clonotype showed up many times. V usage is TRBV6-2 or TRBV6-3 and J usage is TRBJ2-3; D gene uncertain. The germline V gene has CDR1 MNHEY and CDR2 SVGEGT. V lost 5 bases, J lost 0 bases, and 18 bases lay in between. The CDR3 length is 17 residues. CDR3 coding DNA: TGTGCCAGCAGTACTCGACCGTCCGAATCTAGCACAGATACGCAGTATTTT. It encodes CASSTRPSESSTDTQYF.

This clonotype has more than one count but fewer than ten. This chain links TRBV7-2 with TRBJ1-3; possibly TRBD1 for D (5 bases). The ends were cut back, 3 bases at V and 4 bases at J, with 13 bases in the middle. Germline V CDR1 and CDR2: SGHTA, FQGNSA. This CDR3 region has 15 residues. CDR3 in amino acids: CASSLGPLGGNTIYF. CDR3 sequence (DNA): TGTGCCAGCAGCTTGGGACCCCTGGGAGGAAACACCATATATTTT.

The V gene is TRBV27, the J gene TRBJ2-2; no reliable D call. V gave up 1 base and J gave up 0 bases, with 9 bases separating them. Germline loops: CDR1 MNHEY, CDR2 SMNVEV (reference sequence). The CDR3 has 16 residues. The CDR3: CASSLLRFANTGELFF. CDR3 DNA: TGTGCCAGCAGTTTATTGAGATTCGCGAACACCGGGGAGCTGTTTTTT.

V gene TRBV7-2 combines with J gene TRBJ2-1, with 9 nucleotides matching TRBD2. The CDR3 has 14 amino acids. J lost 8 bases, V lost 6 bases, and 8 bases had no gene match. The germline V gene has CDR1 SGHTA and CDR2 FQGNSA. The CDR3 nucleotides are TGTGCCAGCAGAGAGGGACTAGCAGGCGATGAGCAGTTCTTC. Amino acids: CASREGLAGDEQFF.

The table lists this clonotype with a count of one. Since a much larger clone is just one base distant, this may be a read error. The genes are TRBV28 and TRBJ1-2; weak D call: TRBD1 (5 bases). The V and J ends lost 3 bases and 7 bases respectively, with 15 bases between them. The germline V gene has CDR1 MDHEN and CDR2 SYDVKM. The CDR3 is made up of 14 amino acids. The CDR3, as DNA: TGTGCCAGCAGTTTGGGCAGGGAGGACTGTGGCTACACCTTC. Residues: CASSLGREDCGYTF.

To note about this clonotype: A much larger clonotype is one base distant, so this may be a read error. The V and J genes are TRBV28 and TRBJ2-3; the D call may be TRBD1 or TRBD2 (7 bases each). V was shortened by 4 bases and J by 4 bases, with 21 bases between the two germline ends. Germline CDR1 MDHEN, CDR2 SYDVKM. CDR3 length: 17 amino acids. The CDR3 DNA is TGTGCCAGCAGTTATGGCCACACAGGGGACTACGCAGATACGCAGTATTTT. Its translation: CASSYGHTGDYADTQYF.

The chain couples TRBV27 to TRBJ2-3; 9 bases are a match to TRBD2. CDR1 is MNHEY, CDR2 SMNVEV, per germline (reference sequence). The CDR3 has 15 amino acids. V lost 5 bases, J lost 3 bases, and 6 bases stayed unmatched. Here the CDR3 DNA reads TGTGCCAGCAGTCCGATAGCGGGAGTTACAGATACGCAGTATTTT. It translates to CASSPIAGVTDTQYF.

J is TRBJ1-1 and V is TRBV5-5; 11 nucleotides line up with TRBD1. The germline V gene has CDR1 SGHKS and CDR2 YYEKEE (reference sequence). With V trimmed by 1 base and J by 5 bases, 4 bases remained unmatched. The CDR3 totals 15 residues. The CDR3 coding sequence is TGTGCCAGCAGCTTGAAGGACAGGGGGCGGACTGAAGCTTTCTTT. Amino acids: CASSLKDRGRTEAFF.

CDR3 in DNA: TGTGCCAGCAGCCAGACAGGGAGGTTCACAGATACGCAGTATTTT. Translation gives CASSQTGRFTDTQYF. This chain connects TRBV6-4 to TRBJ2-3; tentative D call: TRBD1 (7 bases). Looked up from germline, CDR1 is MRHNA and CDR2 is SNTAGT. The CDR3 contains 15 residues. The ends were cut back, 6 bases at V and 2 bases at J, with 15 bases in the middle.

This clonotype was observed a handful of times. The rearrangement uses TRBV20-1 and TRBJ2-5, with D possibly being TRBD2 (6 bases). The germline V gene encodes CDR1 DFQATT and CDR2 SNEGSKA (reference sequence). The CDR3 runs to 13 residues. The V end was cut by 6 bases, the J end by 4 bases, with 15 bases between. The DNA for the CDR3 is TGCAGTGCCCCCCGACGGGAGAGAGAGACCCAGTACTTC. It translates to CSAPRRERETQYF.

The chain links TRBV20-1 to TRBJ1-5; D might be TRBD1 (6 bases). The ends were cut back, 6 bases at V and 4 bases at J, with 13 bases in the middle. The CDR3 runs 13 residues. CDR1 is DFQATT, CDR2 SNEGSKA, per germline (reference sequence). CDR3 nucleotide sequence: TGCAGTGCGAGGGGGACACCTAATCAGCCCCAGCATTTT. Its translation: CSARGTPNQPQHF.

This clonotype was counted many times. The CDR3 region has the DNA TGTGCCAGCAACCGACTAGCGGGAGAGGGCGAGCAGTACTTC. It translates to CASNRLAGEGEQYF. The chain recombines TRBV27 with TRBJ2-7; 12 bases match TRBD2. This CDR3 is 14 amino acids long. The germline CDR1 and CDR2 sequences are MNHEY and SMNVEV (reference sequence). Trimming cost V 7 bases and J 6 bases; bases outside gene matches: 7.

As DNA, the CDR3 is TGCAGTGCTAGAGTGGGAGAGCGCCCTCAGTCGGGGCATTATTTT. This codes for CSARVGERPQSGHYF. This chain links TRBV20-1 with TRBJ2-3; the D call may be TRBD1 or TRBD2 (5 bases each). Trimming left V 1 base short and J 15 bases short, with 26 bases between. Germline-derived CDR1 and CDR2 are DFQATT and SNEGSKA (reference sequence). The CDR3 runs to 15 residues.

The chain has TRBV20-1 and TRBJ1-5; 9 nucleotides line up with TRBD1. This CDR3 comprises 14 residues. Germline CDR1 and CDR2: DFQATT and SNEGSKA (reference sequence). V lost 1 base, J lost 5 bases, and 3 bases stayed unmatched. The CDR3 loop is CSARGWTGDQPQHF. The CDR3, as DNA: TGCAGTGCTAGAGGGTGGACAGGGGATCAGCCCCAGCATTTT.

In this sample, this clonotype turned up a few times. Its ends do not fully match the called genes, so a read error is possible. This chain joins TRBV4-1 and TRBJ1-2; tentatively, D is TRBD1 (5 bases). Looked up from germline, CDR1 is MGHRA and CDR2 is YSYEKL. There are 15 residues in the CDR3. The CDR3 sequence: CASRQPGSANGGYTF. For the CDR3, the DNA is TGTGCCAGCCGCCAACCAGGGAGCGCTAACGGTGGCTACACCTTC.

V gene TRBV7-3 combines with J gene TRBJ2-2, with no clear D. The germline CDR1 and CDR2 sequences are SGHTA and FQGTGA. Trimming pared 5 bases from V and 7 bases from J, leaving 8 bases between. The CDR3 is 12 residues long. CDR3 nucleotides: TGTGCCAGCAGCGCGGTCAACGGGGAGCTGTTTTTT. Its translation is CASSAVNGELFF.

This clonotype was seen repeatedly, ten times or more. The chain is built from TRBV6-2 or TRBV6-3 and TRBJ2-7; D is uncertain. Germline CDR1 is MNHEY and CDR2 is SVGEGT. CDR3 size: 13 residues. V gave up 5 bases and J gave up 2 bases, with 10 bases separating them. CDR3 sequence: CASSPLITYEQYF. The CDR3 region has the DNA TGTGCCAGCAGTCCCCTCATTACCTACGAGCAGTACTTC.

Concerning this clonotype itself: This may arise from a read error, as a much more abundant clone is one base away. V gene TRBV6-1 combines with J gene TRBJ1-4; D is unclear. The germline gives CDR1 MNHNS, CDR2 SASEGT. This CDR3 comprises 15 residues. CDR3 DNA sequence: TGTGCCAGCAGTGAACGCCCGGGAAGCAGTGAAAAACCGTTTTTT. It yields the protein CASSERPGSSEKPFF.

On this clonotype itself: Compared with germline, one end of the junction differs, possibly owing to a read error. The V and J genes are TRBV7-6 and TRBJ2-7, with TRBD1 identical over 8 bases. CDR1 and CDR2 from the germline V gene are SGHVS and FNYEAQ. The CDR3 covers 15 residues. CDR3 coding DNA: TGTGCCAGCAGCTCCATGGACAGGGCTACCTACAAGCAGTACTTC. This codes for CASSSMDRATYKQYF.

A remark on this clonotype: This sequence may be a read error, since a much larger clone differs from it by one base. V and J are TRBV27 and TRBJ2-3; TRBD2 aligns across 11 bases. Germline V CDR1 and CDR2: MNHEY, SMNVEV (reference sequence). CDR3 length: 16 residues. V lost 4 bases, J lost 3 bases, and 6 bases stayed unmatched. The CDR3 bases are TGTGCCAGCAGTTGGGGACTAGCGGTAGGAACAGATACGCAGTATTTT. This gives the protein CASSWGLAVGTDTQYF.

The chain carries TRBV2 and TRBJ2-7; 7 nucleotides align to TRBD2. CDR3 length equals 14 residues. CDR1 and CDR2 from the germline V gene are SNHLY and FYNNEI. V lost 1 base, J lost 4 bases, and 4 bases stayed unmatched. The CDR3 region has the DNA TGTGCCAGCAGTGAAGGCGGGAGCATTTACGAGCAGTACTTC. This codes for CASSEGGSIYEQYF.

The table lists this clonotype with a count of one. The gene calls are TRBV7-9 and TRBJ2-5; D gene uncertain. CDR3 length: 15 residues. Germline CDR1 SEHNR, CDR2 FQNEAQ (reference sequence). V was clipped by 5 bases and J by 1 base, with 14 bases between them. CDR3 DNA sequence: TGTGCCAGCAGCCAGGTAGATTGGGCCCAAGAGACCCAGTACTTC. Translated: CASSQVDWAQETQYF.

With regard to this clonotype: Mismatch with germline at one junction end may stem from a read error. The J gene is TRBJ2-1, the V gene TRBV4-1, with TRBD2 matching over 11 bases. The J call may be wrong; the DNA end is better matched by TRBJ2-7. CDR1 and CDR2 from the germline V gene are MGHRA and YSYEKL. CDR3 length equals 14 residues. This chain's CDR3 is CANSQTSGTYEQYF. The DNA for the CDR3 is TGCGCCAACAGCCAGACTAGCGGGACCTACGAGCAGTACTTC.

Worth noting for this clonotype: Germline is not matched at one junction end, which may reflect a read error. The DNA of the CDR3 is TGTGCCATCAGTGAGTCGAAGACCCTAGGTCCCTACGAGCAGTACTTC. Protein sequence: CAISESKTLGPYEQYF. This chain links TRBV6-2 or TRBV6-3 with TRBJ2-7; D ambiguous. The germline V gene has CDR1 MNHEY and CDR2 SVGEGT. The CDR3 loop spans 16 amino acids.

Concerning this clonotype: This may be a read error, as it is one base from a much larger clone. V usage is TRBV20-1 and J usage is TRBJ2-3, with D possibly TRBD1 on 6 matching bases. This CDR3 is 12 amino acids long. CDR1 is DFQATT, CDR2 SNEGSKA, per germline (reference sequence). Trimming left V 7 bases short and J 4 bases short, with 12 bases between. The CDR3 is CSEWTVADTQYF. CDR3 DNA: TGCAGTGAGTGGACAGTCGCAGATACGCAGTATTTT.